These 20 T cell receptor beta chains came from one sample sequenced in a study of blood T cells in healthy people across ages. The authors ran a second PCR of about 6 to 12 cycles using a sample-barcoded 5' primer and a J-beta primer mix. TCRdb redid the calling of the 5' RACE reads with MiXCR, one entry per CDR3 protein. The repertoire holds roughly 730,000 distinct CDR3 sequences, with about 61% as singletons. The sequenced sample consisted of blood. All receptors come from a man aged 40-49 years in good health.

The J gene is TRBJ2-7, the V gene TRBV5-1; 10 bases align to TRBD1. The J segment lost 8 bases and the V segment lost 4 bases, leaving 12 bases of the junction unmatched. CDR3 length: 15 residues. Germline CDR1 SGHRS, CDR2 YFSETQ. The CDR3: CASSRDGTGEFKQYF. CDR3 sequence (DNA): TGCGCCAGCAGCCGTGACGGGACAGGGGAATTTAAGCAGTACTTC. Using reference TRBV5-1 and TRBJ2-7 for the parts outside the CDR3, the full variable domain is KAGVTQTPRYLIKTRGQQVTLSCSPISGHRSVSWYQQTPGQGLQFLFEYFSETQRNKGNFPGRFSGRQFSNSRSEMNVSTLELGDSALYLCASSRDGTGEFKQYFGPGTRLTVT.

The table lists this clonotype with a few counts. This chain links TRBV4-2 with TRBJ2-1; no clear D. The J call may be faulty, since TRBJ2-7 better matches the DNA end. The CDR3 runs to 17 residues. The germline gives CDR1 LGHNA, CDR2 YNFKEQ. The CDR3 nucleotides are TGTGCCAGCAGCCAAGACCTCGAGAAAAGCTCCTACAATGAGCAGTACTTC. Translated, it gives CASSQDLEKSSYNEQYF.

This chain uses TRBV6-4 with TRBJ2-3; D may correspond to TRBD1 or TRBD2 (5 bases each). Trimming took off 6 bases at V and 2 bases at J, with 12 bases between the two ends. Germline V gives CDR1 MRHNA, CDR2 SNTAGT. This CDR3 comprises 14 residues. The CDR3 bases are TGTGCCAGCAGCCGGGACGGGCCCACAGATACGCAGTATTTT. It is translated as CASSRDGPTDTQYF.

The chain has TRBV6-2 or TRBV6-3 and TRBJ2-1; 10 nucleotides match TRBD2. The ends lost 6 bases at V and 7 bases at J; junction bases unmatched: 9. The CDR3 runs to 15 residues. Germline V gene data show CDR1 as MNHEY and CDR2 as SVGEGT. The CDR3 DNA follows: TGTGCCAGCAGCCGTTCTAGCGGGAGAGTAAATGAGCAGTTCTTC. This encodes CASSRSSGRVNEQFF.

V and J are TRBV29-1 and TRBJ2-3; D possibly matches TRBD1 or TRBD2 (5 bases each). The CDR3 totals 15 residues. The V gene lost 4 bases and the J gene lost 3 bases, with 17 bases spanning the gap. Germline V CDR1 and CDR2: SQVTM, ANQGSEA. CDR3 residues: CSVVGERRGTDTQYF. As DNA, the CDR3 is TGCAGCGTTGTGGGGGAGCGCCGTGGTACAGATACGCAGTATTTT.

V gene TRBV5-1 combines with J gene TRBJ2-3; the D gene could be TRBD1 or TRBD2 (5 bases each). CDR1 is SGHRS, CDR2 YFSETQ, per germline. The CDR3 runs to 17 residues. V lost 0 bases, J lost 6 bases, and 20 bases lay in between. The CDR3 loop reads CASSLAGGQGLSDTQYF. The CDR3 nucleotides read TGCGCCAGCAGCTTGGCAGGAGGACAAGGTCTTTCGGATACGCAGTATTTT.

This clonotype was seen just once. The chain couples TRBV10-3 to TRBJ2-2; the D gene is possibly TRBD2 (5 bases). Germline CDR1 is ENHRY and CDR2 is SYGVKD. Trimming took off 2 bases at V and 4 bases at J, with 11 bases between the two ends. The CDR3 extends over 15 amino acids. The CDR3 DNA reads TGTGCCATCAGTGAGACCTCGGCGGGCACCGGGGAGCTGTTTTTT. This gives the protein CAISETSAGTGELFF.

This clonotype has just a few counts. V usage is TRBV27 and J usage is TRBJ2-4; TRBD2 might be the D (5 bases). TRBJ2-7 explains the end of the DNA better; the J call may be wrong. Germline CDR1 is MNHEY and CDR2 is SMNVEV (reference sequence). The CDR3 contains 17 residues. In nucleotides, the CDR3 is TGTGCCAGCAGTTACTCCCCTTTAGTCGGCCCCCGGGGCGAGCAGTACTTC. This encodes CASSYSPLVGPRGEQYF.

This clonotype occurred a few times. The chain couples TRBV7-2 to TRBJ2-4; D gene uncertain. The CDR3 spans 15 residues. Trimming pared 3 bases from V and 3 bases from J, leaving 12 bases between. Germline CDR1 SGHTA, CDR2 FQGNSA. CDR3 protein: CASSFPDGNKNIQYF. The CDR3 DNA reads TGTGCCAGCAGCTTTCCGGACGGTAACAAAAACATTCAGTACTTC.

CDR3 region: CASSFPLFDEQFF. The DNA for the CDR3 is TGTGCCAGCAGCTTTCCCCTCTTCGATGAGCAGTTCTTC. The chain has TRBV11-3 and TRBJ2-1; D ambiguous. This CDR3 spans 13 amino acids. Germline V gene data show CDR1 as SGHNT and CDR2 as YENEEA. V lost 3 bases to trimming and J lost 8 bases, with 11 bases between them.

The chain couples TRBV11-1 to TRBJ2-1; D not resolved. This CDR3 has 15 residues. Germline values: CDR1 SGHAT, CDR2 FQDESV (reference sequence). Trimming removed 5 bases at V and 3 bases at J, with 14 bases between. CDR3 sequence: CASSPSSGIYNEQFF. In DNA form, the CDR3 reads TGTGCCAGCAGCCCTAGTAGTGGTATCTACAATGAGCAGTTCTTC.

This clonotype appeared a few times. DNA for the CDR3: TGTGCCAGCAGTTACTCGGGCAGTCTTGGGGAGACCCAGTACTTC. The encoded protein is CASSYSGSLGETQYF. The rearrangement links TRBV6-5 to TRBJ2-7, with D unresolved. The end of the DNA fits TRBJ2-5 better, so the J call may be wrong. Germline loops: CDR1 MNHEY, CDR2 SVGAGI. This CDR3 contains 15 residues.

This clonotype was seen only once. CDR3 amino acids: CSARGSGGQGEQFF. CDR3 coding DNA: TGCAGTGCTAGAGGCAGCGGGGGGCAGGGTGAGCAGTTCTTC. The gene calls are TRBV20-1 and TRBJ2-1, with 9 bases lining up with TRBD2. CDR1 and CDR2 from the germline V gene are DFQATT and SNEGSKA (reference sequence). The V gene end was trimmed by 1 base and the J gene end by 9 bases; junction bases not matched to a gene: 7. This CDR3 has 14 amino acids.

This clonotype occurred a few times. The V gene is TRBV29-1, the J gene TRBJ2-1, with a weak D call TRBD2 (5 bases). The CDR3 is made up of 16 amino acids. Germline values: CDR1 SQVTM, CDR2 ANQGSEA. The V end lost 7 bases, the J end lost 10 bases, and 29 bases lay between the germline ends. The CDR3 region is CSATLLVGRATFEQFF. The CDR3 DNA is TGCAGCGCTACACTTCTTGTGGGGAGAGCAACATTCGAGCAGTTCTTC.

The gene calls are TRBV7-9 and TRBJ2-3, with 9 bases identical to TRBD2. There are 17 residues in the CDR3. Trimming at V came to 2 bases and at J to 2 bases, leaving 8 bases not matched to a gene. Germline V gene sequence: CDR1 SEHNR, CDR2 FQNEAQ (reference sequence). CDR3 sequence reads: CASSLRSGGLFTDTQYF. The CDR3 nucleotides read TGTGCCAGCAGCTTAAGGAGCGGGGGGCTGTTCACAGATACGCAGTATTTT.

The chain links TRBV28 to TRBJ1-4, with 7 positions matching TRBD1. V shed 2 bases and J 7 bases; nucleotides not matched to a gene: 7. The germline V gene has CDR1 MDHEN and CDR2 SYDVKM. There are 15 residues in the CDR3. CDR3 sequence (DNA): TGTGCCAGCAGTTTACCCCAGGGGGTACGTGAAAAACTGTTTTTT. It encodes CASSLPQGVREKLFF. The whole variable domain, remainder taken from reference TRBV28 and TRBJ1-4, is DVKVTQSSRYLVKRTGEKVFLECVQDMDHENMFWYRQDPGLGLRLIYFSYDVKMKEKGDIPEGYSVSREKKERFSLILESASTNQTSMYLCASSLPQGVREKLFFGSGTQLSVL.

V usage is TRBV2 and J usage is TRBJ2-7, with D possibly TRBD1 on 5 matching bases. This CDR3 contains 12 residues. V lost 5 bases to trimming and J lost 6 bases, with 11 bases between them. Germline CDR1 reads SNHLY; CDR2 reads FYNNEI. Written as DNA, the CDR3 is TGTGCCAGCAGTCACAGGAGAGGCGAGCAGTACTTC. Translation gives CASSHRRGEQYF. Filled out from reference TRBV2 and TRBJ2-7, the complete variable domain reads EPEVTQTPSHQVTQMGQEVILRCVPISNHLYFYWYRQILGQKVEFLVSFYNNEISEKSEIFDDQFSVERPDGSNFTLKIRSTKLEDSAMYFCASSHRRGEQYFGPGTRLTVT.

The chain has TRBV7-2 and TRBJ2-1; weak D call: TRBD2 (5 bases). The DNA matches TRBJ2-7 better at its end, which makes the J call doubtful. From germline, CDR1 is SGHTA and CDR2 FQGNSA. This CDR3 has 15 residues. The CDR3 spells CASSLLATSYNEQYF. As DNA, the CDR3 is TGTGCCAGCAGCTTACTAGCAACCTCCTACAATGAGCAGTACTTC.

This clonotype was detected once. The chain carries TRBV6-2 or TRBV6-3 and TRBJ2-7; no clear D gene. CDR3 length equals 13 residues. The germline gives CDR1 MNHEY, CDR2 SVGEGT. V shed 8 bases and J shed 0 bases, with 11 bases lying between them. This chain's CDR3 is CASEDKISYEQYF. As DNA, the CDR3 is TGTGCCAGCGAAGACAAAATCTCCTACGAGCAGTACTTC.

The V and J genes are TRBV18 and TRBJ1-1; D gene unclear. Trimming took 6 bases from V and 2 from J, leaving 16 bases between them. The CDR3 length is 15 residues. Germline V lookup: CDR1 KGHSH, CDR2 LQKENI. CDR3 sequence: CASSQATPPNTEAFF. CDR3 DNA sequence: TGTGCCAGCTCCCAGGCAACCCCTCCTAACACTGAAGCTTTCTTT.